Listed below are T cell receptor beta chains from one sample, sequenced in a study of long-term antiretroviral therapy in people with HIV. Repertoires were generated with immunoSEQ multiplex PCR, while TCRdb's copy carries only in-frame clones and drops some. The data show about 30,000 clones, with 85% to 95% seen just once and around 3.8% held by the top ten. The sample was unsorted PBMCs, taken 5 to 5.5 years after starting antiretroviral therapy. These receptors were taken from a woman in her forties or fifties with HIV. Both conserved end residues are part of each CDR3. A D gene is named only where the DNA matches it firmly. Only some rows state a clone size, as once, few, many or a class for expanded clones.

j_call | cdr3_length | v_call | d_call | clone_size | cdr3_aa | cdr3_nt
TRBJ2-1 | 14 | TRBV2 | . | . | CASSEANHDNEQFF | TGTGCCAGCAGTGAAGCAAATCATGACAATGAGCAGTTCTTC
TRBJ1-4 | 16 | TRBV4-1 | . | . | CASSRLSGATNEKLFF | TGCGCCAGCAGCCGATTGTCAGGGGCAACTAATGAAAAACTGTTTTTT
TRBJ2-7 | 13 | TRBV27 | TRBD2 | once | CASSLRGGHEQYF | TGTGCCAGCAGTCTCCGGGGGGGCCACGAGCAGTACTTC
TRBJ1-6 | 16 | TRBV5-6 | . | . | CASSNGGGANNSPLHF | TGTGCCAGCAGTAACGGAGGGGGGGCAAATAATTCACCCCTCCACTTT
TRBJ1-4 | 15 | TRBV28 | . | . | CASTQHGEANEKLFF | TGTGCCAGCACCCAACACGGGGAGGCTAATGAAAAACTGTTTTTT
TRBJ1-1 | 10 | TRBV29-1 | . | . | CSVEGLPTFF | TGCAGCGTTGAAGGACTGCCAACTTTCTTT
TRBJ2-5 | 15 | TRBV11-3 | . | . | CASSLGGQYQETQYF | TGTGCCAGCAGCTTAGGTGGACAGTACCAAGAGACCCAGTACTTC
TRBJ1-2 | 10 | TRBV25-1 | . | . | CASSDVSYTF | TGTGCCAGCAGTGACGTATCCTACACCTTC
TRBJ2-1 | 15 | TRBV9 | . | . | CASSVDISSYNEQFF | TGTGCCAGCAGCGTTGACATTAGCTCCTACAATGAGCAGTTCTTC
TRBJ1-1 | 15 | TRBV30 | . | . | CAWSVPPAENTEAFF | TGTGCCTGGAGTGTACCCCCAGCGGAGAACACTGAAGCTTTCTTT
TRBJ2-3 | 15 | TRBV7-2 | . | . | CASRPGPGETDTQYF | TGTGCCAGCAGACCGGGCCCAGGGGAGACAGATACGCAGTATTTT
TRBJ2-1 | 15 | TRBV4-2 | TRBD2 | . | CASSPTSGGATEQFF | TGTGCCAGCAGCCCCACTAGCGGGGGGGCCACTGAGCAGTTCTTC
TRBJ2-2 | 16 | TRBV7-3 | TRBD2 | . | CASSPQRGGRTGELFF | TGTGCCAGCAGCCCCCAGCGCGGGGGGCGCACCGGGGAGCTGTTTTTT
TRBJ2-3 | 12 | TRBV5-4 | . | . | CASSPDRGAQYF | TGTGCCAGCAGCCCGGACAGAGGTGCGCAGTATTTT
TRBJ2-3 | 18 | TRBV2 | . | . | CASSEWNFGYRTTDTQYF | TGTGCCAGCAGTGAATGGAATTTTGGGTATAGGACGACAGATACGCAGTATTTT
TRBJ1-2 | 14 | TRBV5-4 | . | . | CASSLGGRDYGYTF | TGTGCCAGCAGCTTGGGTGGGAGGGACTATGGCTACACCTTC
TRBJ2-7 | 16 | TRBV11-2 | TRBD1 | . | CASRRPGTGSSYEQYF | TGTGCCAGCAGACGCCCAGGGACAGGCAGCTCCTACGAGCAGTACTTC
TRBJ1-2 | 13 | TRBV19 | . | . | CASSTQPQGGYTF | TGTGCCAGTAGTACTCAACCCCAGGGAGGCTACACCTTC
TRBJ1-4 | 11 | TRBV2 | . | once | CGGGAGEKLFF | TGTGGCGGGGGGGCAGGTGAAAAACTGTTTTTT
TRBJ1-6 | 13 | TRBV7-6 | . | . | CASSPVYNSPLHF | TGTGCCAGCAGCCCGGTCTATAATTCACCCCTCCACTTT
TRBJ2-1 | 13 | TRBV7-6 | . | . | CASSLDTYNEQFF | TGTGCCAGCAGCTTGGACACGTACAATGAGCAGTTCTTC
TRBJ2-1 | 13 | TRBV7-7 | TRBD1 | . | CASSTTGANEQFF | TGTGCTAGCAGTACGACAGGGGCCAATGAGCAGTTCTTC
TRBJ1-3 | 13 | TRBV7-2 | . | . | CASSLYAGNTIYF | TGTGCCAGCAGCTTATACGCTGGAAACACCATATATTTT
TRBJ1-1 | 17 | TRBV6-1 | . | . | CASSEGWGVPGNTEAFF | TGTGCCAGCAGTGAAGGATGGGGGGTACCGGGGAACACTGAAGCTTTCTTT
TRBJ1-2 | 16 | TRBV7-9 | . | . | CASTQGEGRPSYGYTF | TGTGCCAGCACCCAAGGGGAGGGCAGGCCTAGCTATGGCTACACCTTC
TRBJ1-5 | 17 | TRBV19 | . | . | CASSIDRVWDSNQPQHF | TGTGCCAGTAGTATCGACCGGGTGTGGGACAGCAATCAGCCCCAGCATTTT
TRBJ1-1 | 10 | TRBV6-1 | . | . | CASKTARAFF | TGTGCCAGCAAAACAGCCCGGGCTTTCTTT
TRBJ1-1 | 14 | TRBV15 | . | . | CATSRARENTEAFF | TGTGCCACCAGCAGAGCCAGGGAGAACACTGAAGCTTTCTTT
TRBJ2-3 | 10 | TRBV10-3 | . | . | CATGTDTQYF | TGTGCCACCGGCACAGATACGCAGTATTTT
TRBJ1-2 | 13 | TRBV2 | . | . | CASSETRGAPYTF | TGTGCCAGCAGTGAAACCCGGGGGGCGCCCTACACCTTC
TRBJ1-2 | 14 | TRBV19 | TRBD1 | . | CASSTDRVLYGYTF | TGTGCCAGTAGTACCGACAGGGTCCTCTATGGCTACACCTTC
TRBJ1-2 | 16 | TRBV18 | . | . | CASSLNRDGPNYGYTF | TGTGCCAGCTCACTCAATCGGGACGGCCCTAACTATGGCTACACCTTC
TRBJ2-1 | 15 | TRBV7-2 | TRBD2 | few | CASSSGLAGGIEQFF | TGTGCCAGCAGCTCTGGACTAGCGGGGGGGATCGAGCAGTTCTTC
TRBJ1-1 | 13 | TRBV7-8 | . | . | CASGTGRNTEAFF | TGTGCCAGCGGAACCGGGCGGAACACTGAAGCTTTCTTT
TRBJ1-6 | 15 | TRBV27 | . | . | CASSLVSAGGSPLHF | TGTGCCAGCAGTTTAGTGTCGGCAGGAGGGTCACCCCTCCACTTT
TRBJ2-3 | 14 | TRBV6-6 | . | . | CASSLQGRKGTQYF | TGTGCCAGCAGTTTACAGGGGAGGAAGGGTACGCAGTATTTT
TRBJ2-2 | 14 | TRBV4-2 | . | few | CASSQDVGIGELFF | TGTGCCAGCAGCCAAGATGTAGGGATCGGGGAGCTGTTTTTT
TRBJ1-1 | 13 | TRBV30 | TRBD1 | . | CVGTGVDTNEAFF | TGTGTCGGCACAGGGGTTGATACAAACGAAGCTTTCTTT
TRBJ2-3 | 16 | TRBV9 | TRBD1 | . | CASSSRQGATTDTQYF | TGTGCCAGCAGCTCGCGACAGGGGGCGACCACAGATACGCAGTATTTT
TRBJ2-3 | 16 | TRBV29-1 | TRBD1 | . | CSVEGHGQGWTDTQYF | TGCAGCGTTGAAGGACACGGACAGGGGTGGACAGATACGCAGTATTTT
TRBJ1-6 | 14 | TRBV19 | . | . | CASSQGGGNSPLHF | TGTGCCAGTAGTCAAGGTGGGGGAAATTCACCCCTCCACTTT
TRBJ2-6 | 18 | TRBV18 | TRBD2 | . | CASSPFTSGHSGANVLTF | TGTGCCAGCTCACCATTTACTAGCGGGCACTCTGGGGCCAACGTCCTGACTTTC